The sequence of this TCR beta chain was determined in a study of T-cell memory formation after mild COVID-19. Overall study context: TCR clusters largely stayed donor specific.

Overall study results and limits: Shrinking CD4+ clones resided mostly in CM and EM, and CD8+ ones in EMRA. The appearance of some responding clones in pre-infection memory suggested that cross-reactive memory joined.

MiXCR, applied by TCRdb to the 5' RACE reads, yields one record per CDR3 protein. Of 150,000 to 200,000 distinct CDR3 sequences listed, over 20% are singletons. This clonotype was seen a handful of times. Its antigen is as yet unknown. Germline V lookup: CDR1 MNHEY, CDR2 SMNVEV (reference sequence). Unmatched junction bases numbered 11, after V lost 5 bases and J lost 6 bases. The CDR3 consists of 15 residues. The specimen was PBMCs or a T cell subset sorted from them (not recorded which). The source is an adult woman who had mild COVID-19 (a few samples of this study predate the infection). Cell type and time point are not known. The gene calls are TRBV27 and TRBJ2-5, with TRBD1 matching 8 bases. The CDR3 DNA sequence: TGTGCCAGCAGTCCTACAGGGGGGCCGAGGCAGACCCAGTACTTC. It encodes CASSPTGGPRQTQYF.